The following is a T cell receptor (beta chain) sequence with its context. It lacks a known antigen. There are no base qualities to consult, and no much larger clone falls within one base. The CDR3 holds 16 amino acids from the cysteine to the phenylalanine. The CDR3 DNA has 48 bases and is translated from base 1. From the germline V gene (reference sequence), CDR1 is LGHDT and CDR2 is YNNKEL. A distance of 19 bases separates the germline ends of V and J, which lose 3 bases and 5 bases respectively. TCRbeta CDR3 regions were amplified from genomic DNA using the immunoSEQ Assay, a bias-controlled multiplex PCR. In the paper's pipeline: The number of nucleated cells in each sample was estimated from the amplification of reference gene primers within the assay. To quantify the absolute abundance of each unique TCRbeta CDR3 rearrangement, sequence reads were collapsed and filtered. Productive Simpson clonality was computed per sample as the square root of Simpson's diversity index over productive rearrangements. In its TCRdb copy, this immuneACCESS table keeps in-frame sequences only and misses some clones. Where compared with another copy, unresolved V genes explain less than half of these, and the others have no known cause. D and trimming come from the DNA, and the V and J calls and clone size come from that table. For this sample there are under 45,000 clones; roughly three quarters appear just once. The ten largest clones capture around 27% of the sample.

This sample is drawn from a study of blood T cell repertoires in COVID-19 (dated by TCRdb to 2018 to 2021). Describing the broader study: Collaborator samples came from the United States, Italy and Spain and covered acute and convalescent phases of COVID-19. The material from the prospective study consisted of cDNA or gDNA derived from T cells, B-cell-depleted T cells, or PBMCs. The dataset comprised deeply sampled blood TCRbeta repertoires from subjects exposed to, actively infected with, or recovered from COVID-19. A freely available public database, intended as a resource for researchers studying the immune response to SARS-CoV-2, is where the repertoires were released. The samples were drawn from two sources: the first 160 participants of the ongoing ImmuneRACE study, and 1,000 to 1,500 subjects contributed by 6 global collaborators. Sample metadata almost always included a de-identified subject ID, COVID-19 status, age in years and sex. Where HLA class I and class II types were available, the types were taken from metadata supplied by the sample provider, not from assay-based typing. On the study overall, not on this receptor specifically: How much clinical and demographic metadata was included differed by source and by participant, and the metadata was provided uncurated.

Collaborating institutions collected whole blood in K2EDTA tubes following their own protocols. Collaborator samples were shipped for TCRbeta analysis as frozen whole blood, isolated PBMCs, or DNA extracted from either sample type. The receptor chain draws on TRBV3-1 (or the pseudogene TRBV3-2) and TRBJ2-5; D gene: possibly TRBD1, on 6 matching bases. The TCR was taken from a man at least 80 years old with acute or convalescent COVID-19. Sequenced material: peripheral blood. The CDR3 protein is CASSHRDNKAEETQYF. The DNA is TGTGCCAGCAGCCACCGGGACAACAAGGCGGAGGAGACCCAGTACTTC.